Shown below are 5 T cell receptor beta chains from a single sample sequenced in a study of blood T cell repertoires in COVID-19 (TCRdb year 2020). Libraries were prepared through the immunoSEQ multiplex PCR assay. TCRdb retrieved this table from immuneACCESS and kept in-frame rearrangements only. Not all clones are present; in checked studies, unresolved V genes account for under half, and no reason is known for the remainder. The sample table lists around 480,000 clones, approximately 90% of them with a count of one. The ten largest account for around 12% of the sample. Sequenced material: peripheral blood. These receptor sequences come from a woman aged 45 to 65 with COVID-19, enrolled during active disease.

The DNA for the CDR3 is TGTGCCACCGGACTAGCAAGCACAGATACGCAGTATTTT. It yields the protein CATGLASTDTQYF. The chain couples TRBV15 to TRBJ2-3; 8 nucleotides agree with TRBD2. Germline CDR1 is LNHNV and CDR2 is YYDKDF (reference sequence). The CDR3 sequence is 13 residues long. V gave up 8 bases and J gave up 0 bases; unmatched junction bases: 1.

This clone was detected only once. The chain couples TRBV4-1 to TRBJ2-1, with TRBD1 identical over 9 bases. CDR1 is MGHRA, CDR2 YSYEKL, per germline. The CDR3 totals 15 residues. J was trimmed by 9 bases and V by 3 bases; bases with no gene match: 9. CDR3 sequence (DNA): TGCGCCAGCAGCCATGGGGGGACAGGGAAGGGTGAGCAGTTCTTC. This sequence encodes CASSHGGTGKGEQFF.

This clone was seen just once. The chain carries TRBV7-2 and TRBJ2-7; 12 bases align to TRBD2. Germline CDR1 reads SGHTA; CDR2 reads FQGNSA. The CDR3 consists of 16 residues. V was clipped by 4 bases and J by 3 bases; unmatched bases: 7. The CDR3 nucleotides read TGTGCCAGCAGCTCGACTAGCGGGGGAGACTTCTACGAGCAGTACTTC. It yields the protein CASSSTSGGDFYEQYF.

This clone was seen more than once but under ten times. The chain is built from TRBV7-9 and TRBJ2-2; 7 positions agree with TRBD1. Unmatched junction bases numbered 3, after V lost 1 base and J lost 1 base. This CDR3 region has 16 residues. Germline V gene lookup returns CDR1 SEHNR and CDR2 FQNEAQ (reference sequence). The CDR3 coding sequence is TGTGCCAGCAGCTTAGTACCAGGGGGGAACACCGGGGAGCTGTTTTTT. It translates to CASSLVPGGNTGELFF.

Here the CDR3 DNA reads TGTGCCAGCAGCGTAGCCCCGGGACACTTGAACACCGGGGAGCTGTTTTTT. Residues: CASSVAPGHLNTGELFF. This chain joins TRBV9 and TRBJ2-2; a possible D gene is TRBD1 (6 bases). V lost 0 bases, J lost 1 base, and 13 bases lay in between. The CDR3 length is 17 residues. Germline V gene lookup returns CDR1 SGDLS and CDR2 YYNGEE.